Below are 12 T cell receptor beta chains sequenced from a single sample in a study of cytomegalovirus exposure and HLA in healthy donors. Amplification used 60 Vbeta primers and 13 Jbeta primers. Using immunoSEQ multiplex PCR, the repertoire was profiled, and TCRdb retains in-frame clones only, with some absent. The data contain some 150,000 clones, 60% to 85% of them singletons. Material for sequencing was PBMCs. The receptor set was obtained from a woman between 35 and 50 years old in good health and CMV-seronegative.

The genes are TRBV19 and TRBJ1-2, with 8 positions matching TRBD1. Germline lookup yields CDR1 LNHDA and CDR2 SQIVND (reference sequence). The junction had 7 bases not matched to a gene; V was cut back by 7 bases and J by 3 bases. The CDR3 runs 14 residues. The CDR3 is CASNDQDRDYGYTF. In DNA, the CDR3 is TGTGCCAGTAACGACCAGGACAGGGACTATGGCTACACCTTC.

This clone has a single count. The chain carries TRBV5-1 and TRBJ2-7; 7 positions match TRBD1. This CDR3 region has 14 residues. Germline V gene data show CDR1 as SGHRS and CDR2 as YFSETQ. Losses at the gene ends were 3 bases for V and 3 bases for J; bases not matched to a gene: 6. The CDR3 protein is CASSSGQLLYEQYF. For the CDR3, the DNA is TGCGCCAGCAGCTCGGGACAGCTACTCTACGAGCAGTACTTC.

The chain carries TRBV7-9 and TRBJ2-1; a possible D gene is TRBD2 (5 bases). The V gene lost 2 bases and the J gene lost 10 bases, with 9 bases spanning the gap. Germline lookup yields CDR1 SEHNR and CDR2 FQNEAQ (reference sequence). The length of the CDR3 is 12 residues. In nucleotides, the CDR3 is TGTGCCAGCAGCTTAAATACGGGGGAGCAGTTCTTC. Protein: CASSLNTGEQFF.

The rearrangement joins TRBV6-5 to TRBJ2-2; TRBD2 might be the D (5 bases). Trimming took off 10 bases at V and 7 bases at J, with 16 bases between the two ends. The CDR3 is 13 amino acids. From germline, CDR1 is MNHEY and CDR2 SVGAGI. Here the CDR3 DNA reads TGTGCCACCGGTAGGGAGCAGGTCGGGGAGCTGTTTTTT. Its translation: CATGREQVGELFF.

The V and J genes are TRBV4-1 and TRBJ2-7; unclear D gene. V shed 4 bases and J shed 3 bases, with 25 bases lying between them. Germline values: CDR1 MGHRA, CDR2 YSYEKL. CDR3 length equals 18 residues. The CDR3 DNA is TGCGCCAGCAGCCGGCAAGGAGCAGCGAAGGATTTCGTCTACGAGCAGTACTTC. It codes for CASSRQGAAKDFVYEQYF.

CDR3 loop: CASSHRNTEAFF. CDR3 nucleotide sequence: TGTGCCAGCAGCCACAGGAACACTGAAGCTTTCTTT. The chain recombines TRBV5-6 with TRBJ1-1; D remains unclear. The CDR3 has 12 residues. Germline CDR1 SGHDT, CDR2 YYEEEE. Trimming left V 4 bases short and J 1 base short, with 5 bases between.

The J gene is TRBJ1-2, the V gene TRBV5-6; D is unresolved. This CDR3 has 15 residues. V was shortened by 4 bases and J by 3 bases, with 16 bases between the two germline ends. Germline CDR1 and CDR2: SGHDT and YYEEEE. The chain's CDR3 is CASSVLNREDYGYTF. The CDR3 nucleotides are TGTGCCAGCAGCGTCTTGAATAGGGAGGACTATGGCTACACCTTC.

In this sample, this clone turned up a few times. V and J are TRBV6-1 and TRBJ2-7, with TRBD1 identical over 8 bases. The CDR3 is 14 amino acids. Per the germline V gene, CDR1 is MNHNS and CDR2 is SASEGT. V trimming: 4 bases; J trimming: 5 bases; junction bases outside the gene matches: 7. CDR3 sequence reads: CASSVDREVDEQYF. The CDR3, as DNA: TGTGCCAGCAGTGTGGACAGGGAAGTAGACGAGCAGTACTTC.

The V gene is TRBV5-1, the J gene TRBJ2-6; D is possibly TRBD2 (5 bases). CDR1 SGHRS and CDR2 YFSETQ come from the germline V gene. V dropped 4 bases and J dropped 0 bases, with 8 bases sitting between them. The CDR3 covers 15 residues. CDR3 sequence: CASSLEGSGANVLTF. Here the CDR3 DNA reads TGCGCCAGCAGCCTCGAGGGCTCTGGGGCCAACGTCCTGACTTTC.

The table lists this clone with a few counts. This chain uses TRBV5-1 with TRBJ2-2; tentative D call: TRBD1 (6 bases). Germline-derived CDR1 and CDR2 are SGHRS and YFSETQ. The CDR3 totals 14 residues. Trimming removed 8 bases from V and 4 bases from J, with 15 bases in between. The CDR3 coding sequence is TGCGCCAGGGAGAGGGGGACGAGCACCGGGGAGCTGTTTTTT. Translated: CARERGTSTGELFF.

CDR3 DNA sequence: TGTGCCAGCAGCTTAGGGGGAGGGGACAGGGGCTATGAGCAGTTCTTC. Its protein product is CASSLGGGDRGYEQFF. This chain joins TRBV13 and TRBJ2-1; TRBD1 matches 10 bases. The germline V gene has CDR1 PRHDT and CDR2 FYEKMQ (reference sequence). The CDR3 is 16 amino acids. The V and J ends lost 0 bases and 8 bases, in that order; junction bases with no gene match: 7.

The chain joins TRBV4-2 to TRBJ1-1; TRBD1 aligns across 7 bases. This CDR3 spans 14 amino acids. The germline V gene encodes CDR1 LGHNA and CDR2 YNFKEQ. J gave up 6 bases and V 1 base, and 5 bases lay outside the gene matches. In DNA, the CDR3 is TGTGCCAGCAGCCAAGGGTCAGGGGGTGCTGAAGCTTTCTTT. Translation gives CASSQGSGGAEAFF.